These T cell receptor beta chains were read from a single sample in a study of T cell responses to AZD1222 COVID-19 vaccine. TCRdb's copy holds only in-frame clones and misses some; the assay was immunoSEQ multiplex PCR. Among some 140,000 clones listed, roughly 90% were seen once. The starting material was peripheral blood, obtained on day 0 of AZD1222 vaccination. These receptors all come from an adult in good health. Each CDR3 is given with its conserved first and last residue. Each record gives: V gene, J gene, CDR3 length, D gene, CDR3 protein. A D gene is named only where the DNA matches it firmly.

>TRBV6-1|TRBJ1-5|16|NA
CASSVGGPYSNQPQHF
>TRBV4-1|TRBJ2-1|16|TRBD2
CASSQEGGSSYNEQFF
>TRBV10-3|TRBJ1-5|20|NA
CAIIWPIGGKLEYSNQPQHF
>TRBV30|TRBJ1-6|13|NA
CAWTTGAGSPLHF
>TRBV5-1|TRBJ2-7|13|NA
CASSLASKGEQYF
>TRBV7-2|TRBJ1-2|14|TRBD1
CASSLDRGDYGYTF
>TRBV28|TRBJ1-2|16|NA
CASSLTSPGSNYGYTF
>TRBV7-7|TRBJ2-2|15|TRBD1
CASSLGDRATGELFF
>TRBV4-1|TRBJ1-6|16|NA
CASSQLGDGSESPLHF
>TRBV11-3|TRBJ1-2|14|NA
CASSHRVTNYGYTF
>TRBV11-3|TRBJ2-3|14|TRBD2
CASSTSGRTDTQYF
>TRBV27|TRBJ2-2|14|NA
CASTLYANTGELFF
>TRBV7-9|TRBJ2-7|12|NA
CASSFLAGEQYF
>TRBV5-5|TRBJ2-5|13|NA
CASSPHLQETQYF